A selection of T cell receptor beta chains follows, all from one sample in a study of CD8+ T cells in alopecia areata. Generated by immunoSEQ multiplex PCR, the TCRdb table keeps only in-frame clones and is missing some. The sample shows 160,000 or so clones, approximately 65% of them seen only once. This specimen consisted of CD8+ T cells sorted from blood, obtained at week 0. The receptors originated from a human donor with alopecia areata. The CDR3 runs from the conserved cysteine through the conserved F or W. A D gene is named only where the DNA matches it firmly. Size is omitted from some rows. Given values are once, few, many or a class for expanded clones.

v_call: TRBV5-6; j_call: TRBJ1-6; d_call: TRBD1; clone_size: NA; cdr3_nt: TGTGCCAGCAGCTTGGTGAGGGGACAGAGCTCCTATAATTCACCCCTCCACTTT; cdr3_aa: CASSLVRGQSSYNSPLHF
v_call: TRBV11-2; j_call: TRBJ1-1; d_call: NA; clone_size: few; cdr3_nt: TGTGCCAGCAGCTCCTCTCAGGGTGACACTGAAGCTTTCTTT; cdr3_aa: CASSSSQGDTEAFF
v_call: TRBV13; j_call: TRBJ2-7; d_call: NA; clone_size: NA; cdr3_nt: TGTGCCAGCAGCTTAGGCAAGGGGGGAATCCCCCACGAGCAGTACTTC; cdr3_aa: CASSLGKGGIPHEQYF
v_call: TRBV29-1; j_call: TRBJ1-2; d_call: TRBD1; clone_size: NA; cdr3_nt: TGCAGCGTTGAGGAGACAGGGGCTAACTATGGCTACACCTTC; cdr3_aa: CSVEETGANYGYTF
v_call: TRBV6-5; j_call: TRBJ2-1; d_call: NA; clone_size: NA; cdr3_nt: TGTGCCAGCAGCCCCGGACCGATCTCCTACAATGAGCAGTTCTTC; cdr3_aa: CASSPGPISYNEQFF
v_call: TRBV4-1; j_call: TRBJ2-3; d_call: NA; clone_size: few; cdr3_nt: TGCGCCAGCAGCCACCGGACAGCCAGCACAGATACGCAGTATTTT; cdr3_aa: CASSHRTASTDTQYF
v_call: TRBV4-2; j_call: TRBJ2-3; d_call: NA; clone_size: few; cdr3_nt: TGTGCCAGCAGCCAACTGGGGATTGGGGAGAGGGATACGCAGTATTTT; cdr3_aa: CASSQLGIGERDTQYF
v_call: TRBV14; j_call: TRBJ2-2; d_call: NA; clone_size: NA; cdr3_nt: TGTGCCAGCAGCCGTCCCGGGGAGCTGTTTTTT; cdr3_aa: CASSRPGELFF
v_call: TRBV29-1; j_call: TRBJ1-1; d_call: NA; clone_size: few; cdr3_nt: TGCAGCGTTCAGGACACTGAAGCTTTCTTT; cdr3_aa: CSVQDTEAFF
v_call: TRBV2; j_call: TRBJ2-2; d_call: NA; clone_size: few; cdr3_nt: TGTGCCAGCAGTGAAATCGTCAGAAGCACCGGGGAGCTGTTTTTT; cdr3_aa: CASSEIVRSTGELFF
v_call: TRBV27; j_call: TRBJ2-3; d_call: NA; clone_size: NA; cdr3_nt: TGTGCCAGCAGGGAAAGCACAGATACGCAGTATTTT; cdr3_aa: CASRESTDTQYF
v_call: TRBV29-1; j_call: TRBJ1-2; d_call: TRBD1; clone_size: NA; cdr3_nt: TGCAGCGTTCCGGGACAGGGGTCTTTTGGCTACACCTTC; cdr3_aa: CSVPGQGSFGYTF
v_call: TRBV29-1; j_call: TRBJ2-1; d_call: TRBD2; clone_size: few; cdr3_nt: TGCAGCGTTTCGGCCTATCTAGCGGGGGGGCCAAATGAGCAGTTCTTC; cdr3_aa: CSVSAYLAGGPNEQFF
v_call: TRBV5-1; j_call: TRBJ1-6; d_call: TRBD1; clone_size: NA; cdr3_nt: TGCGCCAGCAGCTTAGCTAGGACAGGGCGTCACTCACCCCTCCACTTT; cdr3_aa: CASSLARTGRHSPLHF
v_call: TRBV2; j_call: TRBJ2-7; d_call: TRBD1; clone_size: few; cdr3_nt: TGTGCCAGCAGTGAATTGACAGGGTCAACCTACGAGCAGTACTTC; cdr3_aa: CASSELTGSTYEQYF
v_call: TRBV25-1; j_call: TRBJ1-5; d_call: NA; clone_size: NA; cdr3_nt: TGTGCCAGCAGTGAAGCAGGGAATCAGCCCCAGCATTTT; cdr3_aa: CASSEAGNQPQHF
v_call: TRBV2; j_call: TRBJ1-5; d_call: NA; clone_size: NA; cdr3_nt: TGTGCCAGCAGTGATACGGGGGCTGGCAATCAGCCCCAGCATTTT; cdr3_aa: CASSDTGAGNQPQHF
v_call: TRBV6-1; j_call: TRBJ1-2; d_call: TRBD1; clone_size: NA; cdr3_nt: TGTGCCAGCAGAAAGGACAGGAGTAACTATGGCTACACCTTC; cdr3_aa: CASRKDRSNYGYTF
v_call: TRBV4-1; j_call: TRBJ2-2; d_call: NA; clone_size: NA; cdr3_nt: TGCGCCAGCAGCCCCCGCGGGGCAGGGCAAGGCACCGGGGAGCTGTTTTTT; cdr3_aa: CASSPRGAGQGTGELFF
v_call: TRBV30; j_call: TRBJ2-2; d_call: NA; clone_size: NA; cdr3_nt: TGTGCCTGGAGTCATACCGGGGAGCTGTTTTTT; cdr3_aa: CAWSHTGELFF
v_call: TRBV4-1; j_call: TRBJ2-2; d_call: NA; clone_size: few; cdr3_nt: TGCGCCAGCAGCCCCGCCTGGGGTCCCGGGGAGCTGTTTTTT; cdr3_aa: CASSPAWGPGELFF
v_call: TRBV19; j_call: TRBJ1-2; d_call: TRBD1; clone_size: few; cdr3_nt: TGTGCCAGTAGTATAGCGGACAGGTCAAAAAGGGATGGCTACACCTTC; cdr3_aa: CASSIADRSKRDGYTF
v_call: TRBV23-1; j_call: TRBJ1-5; d_call: NA; clone_size: NA; cdr3_nt: TGCGCCAGCAGTCAATGCGGGGAAAGCAATCAGCCCCAGCATTTT; cdr3_aa: CASSQCGESNQPQHF
v_call: TRBV13; j_call: TRBJ2-7; d_call: NA; clone_size: NA; cdr3_nt: TGTGCCAGCAGCACGGGACGGAACCTTTACGAGCAGTACTTC; cdr3_aa: CASSTGRNLYEQYF
v_call: TRBV15; j_call: TRBJ2-1; d_call: TRBD1; clone_size: NA; cdr3_nt: TGTGCCACCAGCGGATATAGGACAGGTAGTTCCTACAATGAGCAGTTCTTC; cdr3_aa: CATSGYRTGSSYNEQFF
v_call: TRBV28; j_call: TRBJ2-3; d_call: NA; clone_size: NA; cdr3_nt: TGTGCCAGCAGCTTCGCACTAGGGGCCTATACGCAGTATTTT; cdr3_aa: CASSFALGAYTQYF
v_call: TRBV9; j_call: TRBJ1-2; d_call: NA; clone_size: NA; cdr3_nt: TGTGCCAGCAGCGTAGTACAGGCATCTGGCTACACCTTC; cdr3_aa: CASSVVQASGYTF
v_call: TRBV6-6; j_call: TRBJ1-5; d_call: NA; clone_size: once; cdr3_nt: TGTGCCATCAGTGAGTCCGGCGGAAAAAATCAGCCCCAGCATTTT; cdr3_aa: CAISESGGKNQPQHF
v_call: TRBV25-1; j_call: TRBJ1-1; d_call: NA; clone_size: NA; cdr3_nt: TGTGCCAGCAGTCAGGGCGATAACACTGAAGCTTTCTTT; cdr3_aa: CASSQGDNTEAFF
v_call: TRBV15; j_call: TRBJ2-1; d_call: NA; clone_size: few; cdr3_nt: TGTGCCACCAGCTTAAACAGGGATTCCTACAATGAGCAGTTCTTC; cdr3_aa: CATSLNRDSYNEQFF
v_call: TRBV4-1; j_call: TRBJ2-3; d_call: NA; clone_size: few; cdr3_nt: TGCGCCAGCAGCCAAGATGGTACAGATACGCAGTATTTT; cdr3_aa: CASSQDGTDTQYF
v_call: TRBV14; j_call: TRBJ2-1; d_call: NA; clone_size: NA; cdr3_nt: TGTGCCAGCAGCCAAGTTTCCGTGATTGAGCAGTTCTTC; cdr3_aa: CASSQVSVIEQFF
v_call: TRBV10-3; j_call: TRBJ2-5; d_call: NA; clone_size: NA; cdr3_nt: TGTGCCACCACCGAGGGCAGGGAAGAGACCCAGTACTTC; cdr3_aa: CATTEGREETQYF
v_call: TRBV7-9; j_call: TRBJ2-1; d_call: TRBD1; clone_size: NA; cdr3_nt: TGTGCCAGCAGTAGAGACGGGACAGAGCCAGAGCAGTTCTTC; cdr3_aa: CASSRDGTEPEQFF